This T cell receptor beta chain came from a study of PD-L1 blockade in urothelial cancer. Study-level information: Blood underwent analysis 3 weeks (second dose) and 6 weeks after treatment began.

Of note for this clone: What it recognizes is unknown.

V shed 2 bases, J shed 4 bases, and the junction held 12 bases outside the gene matches. CDR1 MNHEY and CDR2 SMNVEV come from the germline V gene (reference sequence). CDR3 size: 19 residues. Whole-study findings and limits: Clonality of blood TCR below the median before treatment predicted better survival.

Time point denoted: pretreatment peripheral blood. Locally advanced or metastatic urothelial carcinoma affected the patients. Clones were sequenced by immunoSEQ multiplex PCR, and TCRdb holds only the in-frame ones, with some missing. Of 50,000 to 75,000 clones detected, roughly four fifths appear once; the ten largest clones hold around 1.6%. The genes are TRBV27 and TRBJ2-6, with 9 positions matching TRBD1. The sequence was collected from a man aged 65 to 79 with urothelial cancer. The sample in question was PBMCs, obtained around atezolizumab (anti-PD-L1) treatment. CDR3 loop: CASSLAGDREWFGANVLTF. DNA of the CDR3: TGTGCCAGCAGTTTAGCCGGGGACAGGGAGTGGTTCGGGGCCAACGTCCTGACTTTC. Filled out from reference TRBV27 and TRBJ2-6, the complete variable domain reads EAQVTQNPRYLITVTGKKLTVTCSQNMNHEYMSWYRQDPGLGLRQIYYSMNVEVTDKGDVPEGYKVSRKEKRNFPLILESPSPNQTSLYFCASSLAGDREWFGANVLTFGAGSRLTVL.